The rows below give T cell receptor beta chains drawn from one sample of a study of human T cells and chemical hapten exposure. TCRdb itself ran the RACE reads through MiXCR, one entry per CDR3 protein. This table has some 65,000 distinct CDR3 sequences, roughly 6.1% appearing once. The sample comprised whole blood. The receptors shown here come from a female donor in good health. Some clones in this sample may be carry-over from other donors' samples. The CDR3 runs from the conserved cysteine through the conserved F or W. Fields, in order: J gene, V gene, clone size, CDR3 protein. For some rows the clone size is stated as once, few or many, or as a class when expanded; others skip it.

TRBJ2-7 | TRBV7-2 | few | CASSPRVNYEQYF
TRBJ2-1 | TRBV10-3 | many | CAISDGGESYNEQFF
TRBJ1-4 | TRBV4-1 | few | CASSQGRNEKLFF
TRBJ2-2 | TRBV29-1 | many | CSIQAGTVNTGELFF
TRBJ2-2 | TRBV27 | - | CASMVKHTGELFF
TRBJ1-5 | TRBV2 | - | CASSGTPNQPQHF
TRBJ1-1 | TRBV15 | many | CATSRAQGLGAEAFF
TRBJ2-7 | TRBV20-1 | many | CSASGTSGGTFEQYF
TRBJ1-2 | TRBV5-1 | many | CASSLNGAPEYGYTF
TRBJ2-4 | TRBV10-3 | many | CAISRGLAEAKNIQYF
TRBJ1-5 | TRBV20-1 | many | CSARSLQGTHNQPQHF
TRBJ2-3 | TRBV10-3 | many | CASEGTGVTDTQYF
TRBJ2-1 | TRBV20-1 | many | CSATDDDDEQFF
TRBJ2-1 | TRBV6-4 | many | CASSDGTGGNEQFF